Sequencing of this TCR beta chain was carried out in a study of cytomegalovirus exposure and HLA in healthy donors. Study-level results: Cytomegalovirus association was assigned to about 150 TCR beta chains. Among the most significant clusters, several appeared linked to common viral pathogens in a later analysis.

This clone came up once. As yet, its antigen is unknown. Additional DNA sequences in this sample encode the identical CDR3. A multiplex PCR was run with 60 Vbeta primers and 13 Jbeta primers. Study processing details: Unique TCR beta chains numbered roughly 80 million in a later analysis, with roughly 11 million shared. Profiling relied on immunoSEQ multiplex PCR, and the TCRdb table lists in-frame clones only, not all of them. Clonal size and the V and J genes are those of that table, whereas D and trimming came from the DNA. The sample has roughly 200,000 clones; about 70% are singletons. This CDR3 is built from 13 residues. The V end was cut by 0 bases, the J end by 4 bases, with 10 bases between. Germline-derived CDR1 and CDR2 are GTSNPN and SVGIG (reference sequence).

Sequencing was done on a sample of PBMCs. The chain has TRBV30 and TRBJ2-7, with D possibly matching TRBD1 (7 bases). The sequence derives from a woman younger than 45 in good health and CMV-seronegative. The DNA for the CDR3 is TGTGCCTGGAGTGTTTCAGGGGGGTACGAGCAGTACTTC. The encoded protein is CAWSVSGGYEQYF. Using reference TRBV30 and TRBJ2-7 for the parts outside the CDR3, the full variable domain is SQTIHQWPATLVQPVGSPLSLECTVEGTSNPNLYWYRQAAGRGLQLLFYSVGIGQISSEVPQNLSASRPQDRQFILSSKKLLLSDSGFYLCAWSVSGGYEQYFGPGTRLTVT.